This T cell receptor (beta chain) was captured in a study of EBV T-cell therapy then PD-1 blockade in nasopharyngeal carcinoma. Here immunoSEQ multiplex PCR was the method, and the copy in TCRdb shows in-frame clones only, minus some. This table has over 15,000 clones, about four fifths appearing once. This clone appeared a single time. Its target is not known. Treatment: AdE1-LMPpoly-expanded autologous EBV-specific T-cell therapy followed by anti-PD-1 nivolumab. V was trimmed by 5 bases and J by 1 base, leaving 17 bases between them. This CDR3 has 16 amino acids. CDR1 is MNHEY and CDR2 is SMNVEV in the germline V gene (reference sequence).

The gene calls are TRBV27 and TRBJ1-1; D may be TRBD1 (5 bases). This clonotype originated in a man in his forties with nasopharyngeal carcinoma. This sample comprised CD8+ T cells from blood, obtained at approximately day 31 from a patient whose treatment included autologous EBV-specific T cells and nivolumab. CDR3 amino acids: CASSTSGVLWNTEAFF. In DNA, the CDR3 is TGTGCCAGCAGTACCTCGGGGGTGTTGTGGAACACTGAAGCTTTCTTT.